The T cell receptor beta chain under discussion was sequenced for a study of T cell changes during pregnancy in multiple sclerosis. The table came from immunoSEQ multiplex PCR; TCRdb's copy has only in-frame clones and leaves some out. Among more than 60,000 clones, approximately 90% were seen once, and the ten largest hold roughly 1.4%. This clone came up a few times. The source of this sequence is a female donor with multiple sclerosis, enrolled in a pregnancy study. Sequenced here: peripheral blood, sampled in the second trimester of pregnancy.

As DNA, the CDR3 is TGTGCCAGCCAGCCGAGACAGACCGGCGATGAGCAGTTCTTC. This gives the protein CASQPRQTGDEQFF. V usage is TRBV2 and J usage is TRBJ2-1, with D perhaps matching TRBD1 (5 bases). The germline V gene encodes CDR1 SNHLY and CDR2 FYNNEI. The CDR3 covers 14 residues. V was trimmed by 8 bases and J by 8 bases, leaving 19 bases between them.